These 16 T cell receptor beta chains came from one sample sequenced in a study of shared clonotypes between healthy human individuals. Assay used: immunoSEQ multiplex PCR; TCRdb lists only in-frame clones, some missing. The repertoire has roughly 1,600,000 clones, roughly 98.5% of them found once; the top ten carry over 0.3%. The specimen sequenced was naive CD4+ T cells sorted from blood. Indicated subset: CD45RA+ positively selected. Source of these receptors: a man in his thirties or forties in good health.

The chain joins TRBV5-6 to TRBJ2-7; 15 bases line up with TRBD2. In germline, CDR1 is SGHDT, CDR2 YYEEEE. The junction had 5 bases not matched to a gene; V was cut back by 4 bases and J by 6 bases. The CDR3 sequence is 15 residues long. This CDR3 is CASSVGLAGGFEQYF. The CDR3 nucleotides are TGTGCCAGCAGCGTTGGACTAGCGGGAGGGTTCGAGCAGTACTTC. Variable domain in full (rest from reference TRBV5-6 and TRBJ2-7): DAGVTQSPTHLIKTRGQQVTLRCSPKSGHDTVSWYQQALGQGPQFIFQYYEEEERQRGNFPDRFSGHQFPNYSSELNVNALLLGDSALYLCASSVGLAGGFEQYFGPGTRLTVT.

V usage is TRBV10-3 and J usage is TRBJ2-2; D remains unclear. Looked up from germline, CDR1 is ENHRY and CDR2 is SYGVKD. The ends were cut back, 2 bases at V and 5 bases at J, with 3 bases in the middle. CDR3 length equals 12 residues. CDR3 sequence (DNA): TGTGCCATCAGTGAGGCTACCGGGGAGCTGTTTTTT. Its protein is CAISEATGELFF.

This clone appeared a single time. The J gene is TRBJ2-7, the V gene TRBV18, with TRBD2 matching 7 bases. After removal of 3 bases from V and 4 bases from J, the junction contained 9 bases not matched to a gene. The CDR3 runs 15 residues. Per the germline V gene, CDR1 is KGHSH and CDR2 is LQKENI. Here the CDR3 reads CASSPQRGGLYEQYF. The CDR3 region has the DNA TGTGCCAGCTCACCCCAGCGGGGAGGGCTGTACGAGCAGTACTTC.

V and J are TRBV5-4 and TRBJ2-7; weak D call: TRBD2 (6 bases). This CDR3 has 14 residues. Germline CDR1 is SGHNT and CDR2 is YYREEE (reference sequence). V was clipped by 5 bases and J by 6 bases, with 18 bases between them. The CDR3: CASSPPAGPGEQYF. In nucleotides, the CDR3 is TGTGCCAGCAGTCCCCCCGCGGGGCCCGGCGAGCAGTACTTC.

This clone was seen only once. The chain recombines TRBV19 with TRBJ2-1, with 8 bases matching TRBD2. Germline assignment: CDR1 LNHDA and CDR2 SQIVND (reference sequence). Losses at the gene ends were 1 base for V and 4 bases for J; bases not matched to a gene: 6. The CDR3 is 16 amino acids. The CDR3 sequence is CASSIAQLAAYNEQFF. The CDR3 coding sequence is TGTGCCAGTAGTATAGCCCAACTAGCGGCGTACAATGAGCAGTTCTTC. The full variable domain, in which reference TRBV19 and TRBJ2-1 provide the parts outside the CDR3, is DGGITQSPKYLFRKEGQNVTLSCEQNLNHDAMYWYRQDPGQGLRLIYYSQIVNDFQKGDIAEGYSVSREKKESFPLTVTSAQKNPTAFYLCASSIAQLAAYNEQFFGPGTRLTVL.

V usage is TRBV28 and J usage is TRBJ2-7; unclear D gene. The CDR3 runs 13 residues. Deletions cut 5 bases from V and 4 bases from J, with 12 bases between. CDR1 is MDHEN and CDR2 is SYDVKM in the germline V gene. The CDR3 reads CASSLLPEYEQYF. Here the CDR3 DNA reads TGTGCCAGCAGTCTTCTGCCGGAGTACGAGCAGTACTTC.

The rearrangement joins TRBV29-1 to TRBJ2-5, with 8 bases fitting TRBD2. The length of the CDR3 is 13 residues. Trimming cost V 7 bases and J 5 bases; bases outside gene matches: 9. Looked up from germline, CDR1 is SQVTM and CDR2 is ANQGSEA. The CDR3 region is CSAGAGVGETQYF. The CDR3 DNA is TGCAGCGCGGGAGCGGGAGTTGGGGAGACCCAGTACTTC.

This chain links TRBV6-1 with TRBJ2-7; tentative D call: TRBD2 (6 bases). The germline V gene has CDR1 MNHNS and CDR2 SASEGT. This CDR3 comprises 15 residues. Deletions cut 2 bases from V and 3 bases from J, with 14 bases between. In nucleotides, the CDR3 is TGTGCCAGCAGTGAAAATGAACCCGGGGGCTACGAGCAGTACTTC. It encodes CASSENEPGGYEQYF.

This clone was detected once. Other DNA sequences in this specimen translate into the identical CDR3. This chain links TRBV5-1 with TRBJ1-3; D possibly corresponds to TRBD1 (6 bases). Germline CDR1 SGHRS, CDR2 YFSETQ. The CDR3 has 15 residues. The V end was cut by 0 bases, the J end by 0 bases, with 7 bases between. The CDR3 sequence is CASSLGQASGNTIYF. CDR3 in DNA: TGCGCCAGCAGCTTGGGACAGGCCTCTGGAAACACCATATATTTT.

The rearrangement joins TRBV7-9 to TRBJ2-1; D is uncertain. Germline-derived CDR1 and CDR2 are SEHNR and FQNEAQ (reference sequence). The V gene lost 7 bases and the J gene lost 0 bases, with 13 bases spanning the gap. The CDR3 covers 15 residues. The CDR3 region has the DNA TGTGCCAGCACCCAGCGCGGTAGCTCCTACAATGAGCAGTTCTTC. Translation: CASTQRGSSYNEQFF.

This chain links TRBV18 with TRBJ2-1, with TRBD2 matching over 11 bases. CDR1 and CDR2 (germline): KGHSH, LQKENI. The CDR3 extends over 16 amino acids. Germline trimming cut 0 bases from V and 6 bases from J; bases unmatched to any gene: 4. CDR3 residues: CASSPPSGRVANEQFF. CDR3 sequence (DNA): TGTGCCAGCTCACCACCTAGCGGGAGGGTCGCCAATGAGCAGTTCTTC.

V is TRBV18 and J is TRBJ1-1; D gene uncertain. Per the germline V gene, CDR1 is KGHSH and CDR2 is LQKENI. Trimming took 2 bases from V and 4 from J, leaving 11 bases between them. This CDR3 has 14 amino acids. This CDR3 is CASSPGFGSTEAFF. The CDR3 DNA reads as TGTGCCAGCTCACCAGGGTTCGGGAGCACTGAAGCTTTCTTT.

The rearrangement links TRBV19 to TRBJ1-5; maybe TRBD1 (6 bases). Looked up from germline, CDR1 is LNHDA and CDR2 is SQIVND (reference sequence). The CDR3 length is 13 residues. Trimming removed 8 bases at V and 3 bases at J, with 11 bases between. The CDR3 is CASATGSNQPQHF. As DNA, the CDR3 is TGTGCCAGTGCAACAGGGTCCAATCAGCCCCAGCATTTT.

This chain connects TRBV4-1 to TRBJ2-6; 7 bases map to TRBD2. The length of the CDR3 is 18 residues. With 2 bases clipped from V and 2 bases from J, the junction kept 9 bases outside the gene matches. In germline, CDR1 is MGHRA, CDR2 YSYEKL. The CDR3 bases are TGCGCCAGCAGCCAATTCGGGGGACTAAGGACTGGGGCCAACGTCCTGACTTTC. As protein: CASSQFGGLRTGANVLTF.

This sequence joins TRBV9 and TRBJ2-5; D gene uncertain. The CDR3 runs to 16 residues. Trimming took off 0 bases at V and 2 bases at J, with 14 bases between the two ends. Germline V gives CDR1 SGDLS, CDR2 YYNGEE. CDR3 nucleotide sequence: TGTGCCAGCAGCGTAGCTCCGGGCCCCCAACAAGAGACCCAGTACTTC. Its protein is CASSVAPGPQQETQYF.

The chain has TRBV5-1 and TRBJ1-1, with TRBD1 identical over 7 bases. V lost 4 bases to trimming and J lost 4 bases; unmatched junction nucleotides: 4. Germline lookup yields CDR1 SGHRS and CDR2 YFSETQ. The CDR3 consists of 13 residues. CDR3 in amino acids: CASSPTGSTEAFF. CDR3 bases: TGCGCCAGCAGCCCGACAGGGTCCACTGAAGCTTTCTTT.